This TCR beta chain was recovered during a study of OX40 agonist ivuxolimab in advanced cancers. The overall study: In this trial design, patients received ivuxolimab intravenously at 0.01 to 10 mg/kg every 2 weeks. Three patients showed partial responses: one hepatocellular carcinoma and two cutaneous melanoma cases. Regarding the study as a whole: The work left the antigen specificity of expanded peripheral T cells undetermined.

The table came from immunoSEQ multiplex PCR; TCRdb's copy has only in-frame clones and leaves some out. The table has 30,000 to 35,000 clones, over 85% seen once. About this clone: What it binds is not known.

This clonotype was sampled from an adult with an advanced solid tumor such as melanoma, head and neck, liver or kidney cancer. The sample consisted of CD4+ or CD8+ T cells sorted from blood, taken in a trial of the OX40 agonist ivuxolimab.

CDR3 in amino acids: CASSYRGNEQFF. CDR3 nucleotide sequence: TGTGCCAGCAGCTACAGGGGAAATGAGCAGTTCTTC. This rearrangement joins TRBV11-3 to TRBJ2-1; 7 bases are a match to TRBD1. The ends lost 4 bases at V and 7 bases at J; junction bases unmatched: 1. This CDR3 is built from 12 residues. Germline CDR1 and CDR2: SGHNT and YENEEA.